Listed below are T cell receptor beta chains from one sample, sequenced in a study of beta chain features in type 1 diabetes. Method: immunoSEQ multiplex PCR; TCRdb's copy keeps in-frame clones and lacks some. The table shows roughly 140,000 clones, with under 60% occurring only once. The sequenced sample consisted of Tregs from blood. The receptors stem from a man younger than 30 in good health. Each CDR3 is given with its conserved first and last residue. A D gene is named only where the DNA matches it firmly. Rows give clone size only sometimes, using once, few, many, or a class for an expanded clone.

v_call,clone_size,d_call,j_call,cdr3_aa,cdr3_nt
TRBV7-2,few,TRBD2,TRBJ2-3,CASSLGLAGFTDTQYF,TGTGCCAGCAGCCTAGGACTAGCGGGATTCACAGATACGCAGTATTTT
TRBV7-9,once,TRBD1,TRBJ1-4,CASSPSGTGGDEKLFF,TGTGCCAGCAGTCCGAGCGGGACAGGCGGGGATGAAAAACTGTTTTTT
TRBV12-2,-,-,TRBJ1-2,CASRTRTGGHVYGYTF,TGTGCAAGTCGCACCCGGACAGGGGGCCATGTCTATGGCTACACCTTC
TRBV27,-,-,TRBJ2-2,CASSPPPGTGELFF,TGTGCCAGCAGTCCACCCCCGGGAACCGGGGAGCTGTTTTTT
TRBV5-1,-,TRBD1,TRBJ2-1,CASSLQGAGNEQFF,TGCGCCAGCAGCTTACAGGGGGCTGGAAATGAGCAGTTCTTC
TRBV11-1,few,TRBD2,TRBJ2-3,CASSLDGRASDTQYF,TGTGCCAGCAGCTTAGACGGGAGGGCCTCTGATACGCAGTATTTT
TRBV28,-,TRBD1,TRBJ2-7,CASRETGVPAEQYF,TGTGCCAGCAGAGAAACAGGGGTCCCCGCCGAGCAGTACTTC
TRBV5-1,-,-,TRBJ2-1,CASSLVGSEQFF,TGCGCCAGCAGCTTGGTGGGGAGTGAGCAGTTCTTC
TRBV27,-,-,TRBJ1-6,CASSFRGRGNSPLHF,TGTGCCAGCAGTTTTCGAGGCAGGGGAAATTCACCCCTCCACTTT
TRBV6-5,few,TRBD1,TRBJ1-1,CASSRGQGNTEAFF,TGTGCCAGCAGTAGGGGACAGGGGAACACTGAAGCTTTCTTT
TRBV5-1,-,-,TRBJ1-5,CASSPGQGGGQPQHF,TGCGCCAGCAGCCCGGGGCAGGGAGGAGGTCAGCCCCAGCATTTT
TRBV28,-,TRBD1,TRBJ1-2,CASSSRTGLGGYTF,TGTGCCAGCAGTTCGAGGACAGGGTTGGGGGGCTACACCTTC
TRBV19,-,TRBD1,TRBJ1-2,CASLTGGPYGYTF,TGTGCCAGCTTGACAGGGGGACCTTATGGCTACACCTTC
TRBV5-1,-,-,TRBJ1-4,CASSFVRATATNEKLFF,TGCGCCAGCAGCTTCGTGAGAGCTACTGCAACTAATGAAAAACTGTTTTTT
TRBV10-3,-,TRBD1,TRBJ1-5,CAISGQEANQPQHF,TGTGCCATCAGCGGACAGGAGGCCAATCAGCCCCAGCATTTT
TRBV18,few,TRBD1,TRBJ1-4,CASSQGQGGEKLFF,TGTGCCAGCTCACAAGGACAGGGTGGAGAAAAACTGTTTTTT
TRBV25-1,-,-,TRBJ2-3,CASSGRGKDTQYF,TGTGCCAGCAGTGGTCGGGGAAAAGATACGCAGTATTTT
TRBV7-2,few,TRBD2,TRBJ2-3,CASSLLLAGVWYF,TGTGCCAGCAGCTTATTGTTAGCGGGGGTGTGGTATTTT
TRBV18,-,TRBD2,TRBJ2-5,CASSPLGLAGVETQYF,TGTGCCAGCTCACCCCTTGGACTAGCGGGAGTTGAGACCCAGTACTTC
TRBV7-3,-,-,TRBJ2-2,CASSLAQANTGELFF,TGTGCCAGCAGCTTGGCACAGGCGAACACCGGGGAGCTGTTTTTT
TRBV5-4,-,-,TRBJ2-2,CASSWPPGSGHTGELFF,TGTGCCAGCAGCTGGCCGCCGGGTAGCGGACACACCGGGGAGCTGTTTTTT
TRBV6-1,-,-,TRBJ1-1,CASGQTLMNTEAFF,TGTGCCAGCGGGCAGACACTTATGAACACTGAAGCTTTCTTT
TRBV7-2,-,-,TRBJ1-6,CASSLAQNSPLHF,TGTGCCAGCAGCTTAGCACAGAATTCACCCCTCCACTTT
TRBV19,-,TRBD1,TRBJ2-7,CASSMGQGFEQYF,TGTGCCAGTAGTATGGGACAGGGTTTCGAGCAGTACTTC
TRBV29-1,-,-,TRBJ2-6,CSVLGGHRAVGANVLTF,TGCAGCGTACTAGGGGGACACAGGGCGGTGGGGGCCAACGTCCTGACTTTC
TRBV7-9,-,-,TRBJ2-2,CASSSRSGNTGELFF,TGTGCCAGCAGCTCAAGGTCAGGAAACACCGGGGAGCTGTTTTTT
TRBV5-1,-,TRBD1,TRBJ1-6,CASSLETGGLSPLHF,TGCGCCAGCAGCTTGGAGACAGGGGGCCTGTCACCCCTCCACTTT
TRBV19,-,-,TRBJ2-7,CASSIQGYEQYF,TGTGCCAGTAGTATACAGGGTTACGAGCAGTACTTC
TRBV2,-,-,TRBJ2-2,CASSVYRDTGELFF,TGTGCCAGCAGTGTCTACAGGGACACCGGGGAGCTGTTTTTT
TRBV5-4,few,-,TRBJ2-1,CASSRTTGIPYSYNEQFF,TGTGCCAGCAGCCGGACGACGGGGATCCCCTACTCCTACAATGAGCAGTTCTTC
TRBV7-2,few,-,TRBJ2-5,CASSLTGKETQYF,TGTGCCAGCAGCTTAACAGGGAAAGAGACCCAGTACTTC
TRBV7-9,-,-,TRBJ1-1,CASSFGLATEAFF,TGTGCCAGCAGCTTTGGTTTAGCCACTGAAGCTTTCTTT
TRBV7-2,-,-,TRBJ2-7,CASSLALSSAEQYF,TGTGCCAGCAGCTTAGCGTTGTCTAGCGCCGAGCAGTACTTC
TRBV7-8,-,-,TRBJ1-2,CASSLRTGANYGYTF,TGTGCCAGCAGCTTAAGAACAGGAGCTAACTATGGCTACACCTTC
TRBV29-1,-,-,TRBJ2-5,CSVEVGRETQYF,TGCAGCGTTGAAGTAGGGAGGGAGACCCAGTACTTC
TRBV18,-,-,TRBJ1-1,CASQGQLETEAFF,TGTGCCAGCCAAGGACAGTTGGAGACTGAAGCTTTCTTT
TRBV30,-,-,TRBJ2-7,CAWSVLFHEQYF,TGTGCCTGGAGTGTACTATTCCACGAGCAGTACTTC
TRBV5-1,-,TRBD1,TRBJ2-3,CASTWGDRDTDTQYF,TGCGCCAGCACCTGGGGGGACAGGGACACAGATACGCAGTATTTT
TRBV6-5,-,TRBD1,TRBJ1-2,CASTRTGENYGYTF,TGTGCCAGCACAAGGACAGGGGAAAACTATGGCTACACCTTC
TRBV7-2,few,-,TRBJ2-7,CASSLQASSYEQYF,TGTGCCAGCAGCTTACAGGCCAGCTCCTACGAGCAGTACTTC
TRBV7-2,few,-,TRBJ1-5,CASSLARGRQPQHF,TGTGCCAGCAGCTTAGCTAGGGGTCGACAGCCCCAGCATTTT
TRBV7-9,-,-,TRBJ1-5,CASSLRGDSNQPQHF,TGTGCCAGCAGCTTAAGAGGTGATAGCAATCAGCCCCAGCATTTT
TRBV18,-,-,TRBJ2-2,CASSPSAGPGTGELFF,TGTGCCAGCTCACCATCGGCGGGGCCTGGCACCGGGGAGCTGTTTTTT
TRBV7-9,-,-,TRBJ1-3,CASSPRSGSGNTIYF,TGTGCCAGCAGCCCTCGGAGCGGCTCTGGAAACACCATATATTTT
TRBV5-1,few,-,TRBJ1-5,CASSLAGNQPQHF,TGCGCCAGCAGCTTGGCCGGGAATCAGCCCCAGCATTTT
TRBV7-3,once,-,TRBJ1-1,CASSLVGGGTEAFF,TGTGCCAGCAGCTTAGTAGGGGGTGGGACTGAAGCTTTCTTT